This entry features one T cell receptor (beta chain) sequence. Its antigen is not identified. These data come from a study of T cell responses to AZD1222 COVID-19 vaccine. Findings and limits, study-wide: Recipients of AZD1222 seropositive at baseline numbered only 5 to 7.

The CDR3 is 15 residues long. Germline lookup yields CDR1 SQVTM and CDR2 ANQGSEA. J lost 0 bases, V lost 6 bases, and 8 bases had no gene match. Sequenced by immunoSEQ multiplex PCR; TCRdb stores in-frame clones only, minus some. The sample records some 150,000 clones, around nine tenths being singletons. The chain carries TRBV29-1 and TRBJ1-3, with 7 bases matching TRBD1. The sequencing here drew on peripheral blood, taken on day 0 of AZD1222 vaccination. The clonotype was recovered from an adult in good health. CDR3 region: CSVAGQPNSGNTIYF. The DNA of the CDR3 is TGCAGCGTCGCGGGACAGCCAAACTCTGGAAACACCATATATTTT.